One sample yielded the 30 T cell receptor beta chains listed below, sequenced in a study of blood T cell repertoires in COVID-19. The protocol was immunoSEQ multiplex PCR, while the TCRdb copy is restricted to in-frame clones and leaves out a portion. The sample lists about 240,000 clones, roughly 80% seen once, with over 8% in the top ten. Sequencing was performed on peripheral blood. These receptors came from a woman of 80 years or more with acute or convalescent COVID-19.

Of note for this clone: A much larger clone lies one base from this, so it may be a read error. V usage is TRBV6-1 and J usage is TRBJ2-1; a weak D match, TRBD1 (6 bases). The CDR3 has 18 residues. Germline V gives CDR1 MNHNS, CDR2 SASEGT. V was shortened by 2 bases and J by 7 bases, with 24 bases between the two germline ends. DNA for the CDR3: TGTGCCAGCAGTGAAAGGGGGAATTACAGGGCCTGGGGGAATGAGCAGTTCTTC. Translation: CASSERGNYRAWGNEQFF.

This chain joins TRBV7-3 and TRBJ2-2; no definite D call. The V end was cut by 3 bases, the J end by 5 bases, with 7 bases between. This CDR3 region has 13 residues. Germline CDR1 reads SGHTA; CDR2 reads FQGTGA. CDR3 DNA sequence: TGTGCCAGCAGCTTGTCGACAACCGGGGAGCTGTTTTTT. Amino acids: CASSLSTTGELFF.

This chain joins TRBV19 and TRBJ2-7; D possibly corresponds to TRBD1 (5 bases). The CDR3 is 14 residues long. V was shortened by 8 bases and J by 6 bases, with 20 bases between the two germline ends. CDR1 is LNHDA and CDR2 is SQIVND in the germline V gene (reference sequence). CDR3 residues: CASLTSQGKVEQYF. DNA of the CDR3: TGTGCCAGTTTAACTTCCCAGGGTAAGGTCGAGCAGTACTTC.

This rearrangement joins TRBV28 to TRBJ1-6; TRBD1 matches at 9 bases. J was trimmed by 3 bases and V by 5 bases; bases with no gene match: 5. This CDR3 region has 16 residues. The germline V gene has CDR1 MDHEN and CDR2 SYDVKM. CDR3 DNA sequence: TGTGCCAGCAGTCCATCGGGACAGGGCTATAATTCACCCCTCCACTTT. Translated: CASSPSGQGYNSPLHF.

The chain has TRBV24-1 and TRBJ1-1; D is unclear. This CDR3 contains 13 residues. The germline V gene has CDR1 KGHDR and CDR2 SFDVKD. Trimming left V 6 bases short and J 5 bases short, with 12 bases between. Here the CDR3 DNA reads TGTGCCACCAGTCCCGCAGGAGGTACTGAAGCTTTCTTT. It translates to CATSPAGGTEAFF.

This clone was detected only once. The chain uses TRBV27 and TRBJ2-5, with TRBD2 matching over 13 bases. The J segment lost 4 bases and the V segment lost 4 bases, leaving 12 bases of the junction unmatched. This CDR3 has 18 amino acids. Germline V gene sequence: CDR1 MNHEY, CDR2 SMNVEV (reference sequence). This CDR3 is CASSSRTSGGGTRETQYF. The CDR3 DNA reads as TGTGCCAGCAGTTCCCGGACTAGCGGGGGAGGGACCAGAGAGACCCAGTACTTC.

The genes are TRBV18 and TRBJ1-2, with TRBD1 matching 8 bases. The CDR3 covers 13 residues. CDR1 is KGHSH, CDR2 LQKENI, per germline. Unmatched junction bases numbered 5, after V lost 6 bases and J lost 5 bases. The CDR3: CASSPDRVYGYTF. DNA for the CDR3: TGTGCCAGCTCCCCGGACAGGGTTTATGGCTACACCTTC.

This sequence joins TRBV5-4 and TRBJ2-3, with 11 nucleotides matching TRBD2. Trimming removed 2 bases from V and 0 bases from J; junction bases left unmatched: 8. The CDR3 length is 18 residues. Looked up from germline, CDR1 is SGHNT and CDR2 is YYREEE (reference sequence). The CDR3 DNA is TGTGCCAGCAGCTTCGGGCTAGCGGGGGGTCCTAGCACAGATACGCAGTATTTT. Its translation is CASSFGLAGGPSTDTQYF. Complete variable domain (other parts from reference TRBV5-4 and TRBJ2-3): ETGVTQSPTHLIKTRGQQVTLRCSSQSGHNTVSWYQQALGQGPQFIFQYYREEENGRGNFPPRFSGLQFPNYSSELNVNALELDDSALYLCASSFGLAGGPSTDTQYFGPGTRLTVL.

With respect to this clone: The same CDR3 can be traced to other DNA sequences in this sample. The DNA for the CDR3 is TGTGCCAGCAGCCCGACAGGTCTGAACACTGAAGCTTTCTTT. Residues: CASSPTGLNTEAFF. V gene TRBV3-1 (or the pseudogene TRBV3-2) combines with J gene TRBJ1-1; tentative D call: TRBD1 (6 bases). The CDR3 is made up of 14 amino acids. Germline-derived CDR1 and CDR2 are LGHDT and YNNKEL (reference sequence). The V end lost 4 bases, the J end lost 0 bases, and 9 bases lay between the germline ends.

The chain uses TRBV6-4 and TRBJ2-6; D may be TRBD1 (6 bases). Deletions cut 7 bases from V and 1 base from J, with 17 bases between. Germline CDR1 and CDR2: MRHNA and SNTAGT. The CDR3 contains 17 residues. The CDR3 loop reads CASKQGFPRSGANVLTF. In nucleotides, the CDR3 is TGTGCCAGCAAACAGGGATTTCCTCGATCTGGGGCCAACGTCCTGACTTTC.

V and J are TRBV4-1 and TRBJ1-5, with unresolved D. The germline CDR1 and CDR2 sequences are MGHRA and YSYEKL. The CDR3 is 17 amino acids. The ends were cut back, 0 bases at V and 6 bases at J, with 18 bases in the middle. The CDR3 here is CASSQDLATSPPQPQHF. As DNA, the CDR3 is TGCGCCAGCAGCCAAGATCTGGCAACTAGCCCTCCTCAGCCCCAGCATTTT.

J is TRBJ1-1 and V is TRBV5-4; no reliable D call. This CDR3 has 15 amino acids. Germline assignment: CDR1 SGHNT and CDR2 YYREEE (reference sequence). The V and J ends lost 4 bases and 0 bases respectively, with 13 bases between them. CDR3 sequence: CASSPWRGMNTEAFF. The CDR3 nucleotides read TGTGCCAGCAGCCCGTGGCGGGGTATGAACACTGAAGCTTTCTTT. The whole variable domain, filled in from reference TRBV5-4 and TRBJ1-1, reads ETGVTQSPTHLIKTRGQQVTLRCSSQSGHNTVSWYQQALGQGPQFIFQYYREEENGRGNFPPRFSGLQFPNYSSELNVNALELDDSALYLCASSPWRGMNTEAFFGQGTRLTVV.

The chain uses TRBV7-9 and TRBJ2-1, with 8 positions matching TRBD2. J was trimmed by 9 bases and V by 1 base; bases with no gene match: 8. The germline V gene encodes CDR1 SEHNR and CDR2 FQNEAQ (reference sequence). This CDR3 spans 15 amino acids. The DNA for the CDR3 is TGTGCCAGCAGCTTAGACGGGGGGGCCTTTCGTGAGCAGTTCTTC. It codes for CASSLDGGAFREQFF.

This clone turned up a few times. The CDR3 reads CASSLFSGTGLLNQPQHF. The CDR3 DNA reads as TGTGCCAGCAGTTTATTTTCGGGAACAGGGTTACTCAATCAGCCCCAGCATTTT. The chain recombines TRBV28 with TRBJ1-5, with D maybe TRBD1 (6 bases). Germline V lookup: CDR1 MDHEN, CDR2 SYDVKM. V lost 1 base, J lost 3 bases, and 19 bases lay in between. This CDR3 is built from 18 residues. Looking up the rest from reference TRBV28 and TRBJ1-5 gives the full variable domain: DVKVTQSSRYLVKRTGEKVFLECVQDMDHENMFWYRQDPGLGLRLIYFSYDVKMKEKGDIPEGYSVSREKKERFSLILESASTNQTSMYLCASSLFSGTGLLNQPQHFGDGTRLSIL.

The chain couples TRBV3-1 (or the pseudogene TRBV3-2) to TRBJ2-3; D possibly corresponds to TRBD1 (6 bases). The CDR3 covers 14 residues. V lost 1 base, J lost 5 bases, and 10 bases lay in between. From germline, CDR1 is LGHDT and CDR2 YNNKEL (reference sequence). The CDR3 region is CASSQAGEEDTQYF. CDR3 nucleotides: TGTGCCAGCAGCCAAGCAGGGGAAGAAGATACGCAGTATTTT.

The CDR3 reads CASRLEGWNTEAFF. CDR3 nucleotide sequence: TGTGCCAGCCGCTTGGAGGGCTGGAACACTGAAGCTTTCTTT. This chain uses TRBV27 with TRBJ1-1; no firm D call. This CDR3 spans 14 amino acids. The V gene's germline CDR1 is MNHEY and CDR2 SMNVEV (reference sequence). Trimming shortened V by 8 bases and J by 1 base, and 14 bases separated the two germline ends.

A single count supports this clone. The chain links TRBV25-1 to TRBJ2-1, with 14 bases matching TRBD2. The CDR3 consists of 16 residues. V lost 5 bases and J lost 7; bases outside the gene matches: 7. Germline V gene sequence: CDR1 MGHDK, CDR2 SYGVNS. CDR3 DNA: TGTGCCAGCAGTCTCTGGACTAGCGGGGGGACTAATGAGCAGTTCTTC. This gives the protein CASSLWTSGGTNEQFF.

This chain joins TRBV5-4 and TRBJ2-2; D might be TRBD1 (6 bases). The V end was cut by 4 bases, the J end by 1 base, with 11 bases between. Germline loops: CDR1 SGHNT, CDR2 YYREEE (reference sequence). This CDR3 is 15 amino acids long. CDR3 protein: CASSQGQRNTGELFF. DNA for the CDR3: TGTGCCAGCAGCCAAGGACAGAGGAACACCGGGGAGCTGTTTTTT.

The rearrangement joins TRBV19 to TRBJ1-6; a possible D gene is TRBD1 (5 bases). V lost 8 bases to trimming and J lost 3 bases, with 11 bases between them. Germline assignment: CDR1 LNHDA and CDR2 SQIVND (reference sequence). The CDR3 runs to 14 residues. CDR3 DNA: TGTGCCAGTGGGGGGGGACTCTATAATTCACCCCTCCACTTT. This codes for CASGGGLYNSPLHF.

The chain links TRBV27 to TRBJ2-5, with 12 bases lining up with TRBD2. Trimming at V came to 4 bases and at J to 14 bases, leaving 17 bases not matched to a gene. CDR1 is MNHEY and CDR2 is SMNVEV in the germline V gene (reference sequence). This CDR3 region has 16 residues. As DNA, the CDR3 is TGTGCCAGCAGTTCCCGACTAGCGGGGGCCTCAAGAGACCCCTACTTC. It is translated as CASSSRLAGASRDPYF.

CDR3 DNA sequence: TGTGCCACCAGGAGGTCCGGGACAGGGTATACCTACGAGCAGTACTTC. Its protein is CATRRSGTGYTYEQYF. V gene TRBV15 combines with J gene TRBJ2-7; 9 nucleotides line up with TRBD1. The CDR3 spans 16 residues. Trimming took 6 bases from V and 2 from J; bases not matched to a gene: 11. The germline V gene has CDR1 LNHNV and CDR2 YYDKDF (reference sequence).

This chain's CDR3 is CASRSQGEGTMEQYF. For the CDR3, the DNA is TGTGCCAGCAGGTCTCAGGGGGAAGGTACGATGGAGCAGTACTTC. This chain joins TRBV28 and TRBJ2-7; 7 bases are a match to TRBD1. CDR3 size: 15 residues. Trimming at V came to 6 bases and at J to 7 bases, leaving 15 bases not matched to a gene. Germline-derived CDR1 and CDR2 are MDHEN and SYDVKM. The entire variable domain, with the rest obtained from reference TRBV28 and TRBJ2-7, is as follows: DVKVTQSSRYLVKRTGEKVFLECVQDMDHENMFWYRQDPGLGLRLIYFSYDVKMKEKGDIPEGYSVSREKKERFSLILESASTNQTSMYLCASRSQGEGTMEQYFGPGTRLTVT.

Turning to this clone: The junction and the germline gene differ at one end; a read error may be behind it. This specimen includes other DNA sequences encoding the same CDR3. The gene calls are TRBV7-7 and TRBJ2-5, with TRBD1 matching over 9 bases. CDR3 length: 14 residues. Germline-derived CDR1 and CDR2 are SSHAT and FNYEAQ (reference sequence). The CDR3 is CASSLDRGRETQYF. CDR3 in DNA: TGTGCTAGCAGCTTGGACAGGGGTAGGGAGACCCAGTACTTC.

J is TRBJ1-1 and V is TRBV18, with D maybe TRBD1 (6 bases). This CDR3 has 14 amino acids. Germline V gene lookup returns CDR1 KGHSH and CDR2 LQKENI. Between the trimmed V and J ends, which lost 2 bases and 0 bases, there was a span of 7 bases. In DNA, the CDR3 is TGTGCCAGCTCACCAGGGACATTGAACACTGAAGCTTTCTTT. This translates into CASSPGTLNTEAFF.

The rearrangement uses TRBV9 and TRBJ2-1; D is perhaps TRBD1 (5 bases). CDR1 is SGDLS and CDR2 is YYNGEE in the germline V gene. The germline V and J ends were trimmed by 0 bases and 4 bases, with 8 bases remaining between them. This CDR3 region has 14 residues. In DNA form, the CDR3 reads TGTGCCAGCAGCGTAGACAGGTTGTACAATGAGCAGTTCTTC. The encoded protein is CASSVDRLYNEQFF.

For the CDR3, the DNA is TGTGCCAGCGCGGGGCTAACGAACACTGAAGCTTTCTTT. Protein: CASAGLTNTEAFF. The chain has TRBV6-5 and TRBJ1-1, with D tentatively TRBD1 (5 bases). Germline lookup yields CDR1 MNHEY and CDR2 SVGAGI. The length of the CDR3 is 13 residues. V gave up 8 bases and J gave up 1 base, with 11 bases separating them.

The chain combines TRBV5-1 with TRBJ2-1, with TRBD1 matching over 8 bases. Germline CDR1 SGHRS, CDR2 YFSETQ. J gave up 3 bases and V 9 bases, and 11 bases lay outside the gene matches. The CDR3 has 15 residues. Here the CDR3 DNA reads TGCGCCACCACAACAGGGGGAGTAGGCTACAATGAGCAGTTCTTC. Protein product: CATTTGGVGYNEQFF.

This clone has only a few counts. The same CDR3 arises from other DNA sequences in this sample as well. The rearrangement uses TRBV12-3 or TRBV12-4 and TRBJ1-2; D is uncertain. The CDR3 spans 11 residues. The V and J ends lost 3 bases and 8 bases respectively, with 7 bases between them. CDR3 DNA sequence: TGTGCCAGCAGTTTGGGAGGAGGCTACACCTTC. This encodes CASSLGGGYTF.

There are a few counts of this clone. V is TRBV12-3 or TRBV12-4 and J is TRBJ1-3; unclear D gene. This CDR3 is built from 11 residues. V lost 6 bases and J lost 13, with 13 bases in between. In DNA, the CDR3 is TGTGCCAGCAGAAGAGAGACGCGGATATATTTT. It encodes CASRRETRIYF.

The V call is TRBV11-1, the J call TRBJ2-5, with 7 bases matching TRBD1. The CDR3 totals 14 residues. Per germline, CDR1 SGHAT and CDR2 FQDESV (reference sequence). V lost 5 bases and J lost 2; bases outside the gene matches: 5. CDR3: CASSPWDSQETQYF. The CDR3 nucleotides are TGTGCCAGCAGCCCCTGGGACAGTCAAGAGACCCAGTACTTC.